This TCR beta chain comes out of a study of blood T cell repertoires in COVID-19. Assay: immunoSEQ multiplex PCR; the TCRdb copy retains only in-frame clones and omits some. Of under 95,000 clones in the sample, about 82% are singletons; the top ten hold around a tenth. V was shortened by 7 bases and J by 4 bases, with 11 bases between the two germline ends. The length of the CDR3 is 11 residues. Germline V CDR1 and CDR2: SQVTM, ANQGSEA. The rearrangement links TRBV29-1 to TRBJ2-7; a weak D match, TRBD2 (5 bases). Sequences were obtained from peripheral blood. The receptor was derived from a man between 45 and 60 years old with COVID-19, enrolled during active disease. CDR3 in DNA: TGCAGCGCCGGACTCTCTTACGAGCAGTACTTC. Amino acid sequence: CSAGLSYEQYF.